This T cell receptor beta chain is from a study of shared clonotypes between healthy human individuals (TCRdb year 2020). Some background on the complete study: The cohort included three men and a couple of women between 18 and 49 years of age. For each donor, CD4 naive and CD4 memory were each run on three plates, CD8 naive on two plates, and CD8 memory on one plate. The study deeply sequenced blood TCR repertoires of about 5 healthy adults to estimate repertoire size and the extent of clonotype sharing between individuals. Between about 0.94 and 8.9 billion PBMCs per donor were obtained by leukapheresis. To increase sequencing depth and limit assay-specific biases, different laboratories used diverse techniques to prepare libraries and sequence TCR repertoires. The full study reports these points: Only blood was sampled, and tissue TCR repertoires likely differ from those in blood. Rarefaction of sorted-subset datasets indicated incomplete sequencing despite the large sequencing depth. The small number of donors limited the genetic and exposure-history diversity represented. Naive subsets generally had larger estimated clonotype richness than memory subsets did. About 5% of naive CD4, 3.5% of naive CD8, about 2.5% of memory CD4, and about 0.4% of memory CD8 clonotypes were shared across several donors. Pairwise subsampling indicated that sequencing depth was expected to affect the degree of clonotype sharing among donors. Compared with non-shared clonotypes, clonotypes shared by all four sorted-subset donors had higher generation probabilities.

TCR CDR3 regions were amplified from genomic DNA by multiplex PCR using the deep immunoSEQ assay. For each cell subset, the extracted genomic DNA was distributed evenly across all wells of several immunoSEQ 96-well plates, and each plate served as one replicate. For sorted subsets, approximately 210 ng of genomic DNA, equivalent to about 30,000 T cell genomes, went into each replicate PCR. Purified libraries were quantified with a Qubit 3.0 fluorometer, sized on a Bioanalyzer 2100, and re-quantified with the KAPA Library Quantification kit. Each immunoSEQ 96-well plate was sequenced on its own single-read 150-cycle Illumina NextSeq 550 flow cell. Turning to the authors' computational methods: Because the immunoSEQ output included only junctional sequences and no quality scores, the filtering could not be the same as the filtering used for full-length reads. To assign V/J genes and CDR3, sequences were annotated against IMGT germline references using PyIR, a Python wrapper for IgBLAST v1.9. Reads were removed for weak V/J assignments (E-value above 1e-6), missing CDR3, stop codons, out-of-frame junctions, or ambiguous translated residues. V3J clonotypes were defined as sequences sharing the same inferred V gene, J gene, and CDR3 amino acid sequence. Percentage overlap between repertoires was calculated by dividing the number of shared unique clonotypes by the size of the smaller repertoire. RTK rarefaction, the Chao1 estimator, and Recon v2.1 estimates of unobserved clonotypes were used to assess repertoire richness. For all TCRbeta clonotypes obtained by the gDNA method from several donors, generation probabilities were computed with OLGA. The clones in this table, taken by TCRdb from immuneACCESS, are in-frame only. Not every clone is retained; where verified, under half of the shortfall comes from an unresolved V gene, and the cause of the rest is unknown. V and J calls and clone size follow that table, whereas D and trimming were derived from the DNA. This sample comprises 950,000 to 1,300,000 clones, roughly 80% of them detected only once. The ten largest account for 1.4% of the sample.

Points on this clone: Which antigen it targets is not known. There are no base qualities to consult, and no much larger clone falls within one base.

The CDR3 has 16 amino acids, counting the end cysteine and phenylalanine. Only CDR3 DNA remains: 48 bases, in frame from the first base. The junction shows trimming of 2 bases on V and 7 bases on J, and the gene matches do not reach 10 bases of it. As encoded in the germline V gene, CDR1 is SGHRS while CDR2 is YFSETQ. The donors were healthy, HIV-negative adults with no recently reported acute infections or vaccinations. Every donor was a Caucasian adult residing in Nashville, Tennessee, USA. CD4+ T cells were enriched by magnetic negative selection; naive cells were then positively selected on CD45RA, and the negative fraction formed the memory subset. After blood collection by leukapheresis, PBMCs were isolated using Ficoll-Histopaque density gradient centrifugation and then cryopreserved in the vapor phase of liquid nitrogen. Analytical flow cytometry was used to check the purity and quantity of every magnetically sorted T cell population. Genomic DNA was isolated from each sorted fraction and quantified by UV absorbance on a Nanodrop 2000c.

The sequence came from a man aged 18 to 29 in good health. Recombination connected TRBV5-1 to TRBJ2-2; 8 central bases correspond to TRBD2. Input material: memory CD4+ T cells sorted from blood. Taken with the paper, the label for cell subset or site translates to: CD45RA-negative fraction. The CDR3 here reads CASSFGSGVYSGELFF. Here is the DNA: TGCGCCAGCAGCTTCGGTAGCGGGGTTTATAGCGGGGAGCTGTTTTTT.